The 16 T cell receptor beta chains below come from one sample, sequenced in a study of blood T cell repertoires in COVID-19. The table came from immunoSEQ multiplex PCR; TCRdb's copy has only in-frame clones and leaves some out. The sample has 150,000 or so clones, more than 80% seen once. The material sequenced was peripheral blood. All receptors come from a man aged 18-30 years with COVID-19, enrolled during active disease.

This clone was observed a single time. The CDR3 sequence: CASTVRREGSNTGELFF. In DNA form, the CDR3 reads TGCGCCAGCACGGTTCGGCGGGAGGGGTCGAACACCGGGGAGCTGTTTTTT. The V call is TRBV5-1, the J call TRBJ2-2, with 9 bases lining up with TRBD2. After removal of 6 bases from V and 0 bases from J, the junction contained 9 bases not matched to a gene. CDR3 size: 17 residues. Germline lookup yields CDR1 SGHRS and CDR2 YFSETQ.

As concerns this clone: At one end, the junction sequence differs from germline, possibly due to a read error. V and J are TRBV30 and TRBJ1-4; TRBD1 is a possible D gene (5 bases). This CDR3 region has 16 residues. Per the germline V gene, CDR1 is GTSNPN and CDR2 is SVGIG (reference sequence). CDR3 region: CAWSRRGIRGNEKLLF. In nucleotides, the CDR3 is TGTGCCTGGAGTAGGAGGGGTATTCGGGGGAATGAAAAACTGCTTTTT.

This clone was recorded only once. The V call is TRBV7-2, the J call TRBJ2-7, with D maybe TRBD2 (6 bases). The V gene's germline CDR1 is SGHTA and CDR2 FQGNSA. This CDR3 is 14 amino acids long. V gave up 4 bases and J gave up 5 bases, with 15 bases separating them. The DNA for the CDR3 is TGTGCCAGCAGCTCTACCTTCGGGGGAAACGAGCAGTACTTC. The encoded protein is CASSSTFGGNEQYF. Looking up the rest from reference TRBV7-2 and TRBJ2-7 gives the full variable domain: GAGVSQSPSNKVTEKGKDVELRCDPISGHTALYWYRQSLGQGLEFLIYFQGNSAPDKSGLPSDRFSAERTGGSVSTLTIQRTQQEDSAVYLCASSSTFGGNEQYFGPGTRLTVT.

This clone was seen repeatedly, ten times or more. The rearrangement links TRBV5-4 to TRBJ2-5; D unresolved. The germline gives CDR1 SGHNT, CDR2 YYREEE (reference sequence). Trimming left V 5 bases short and J 2 bases short, with 7 bases between. There are 12 residues in the CDR3. CDR3 nucleotide sequence: TGTGCCAGCAGATTTCAGCAAGAGACCCAGTACTTC. Translated, it gives CASRFQQETQYF.

The rearrangement uses TRBV12-3 or TRBV12-4 and TRBJ1-3; D ambiguous. V was pared by 3 bases and J by 9 bases, with 9 bases between. This CDR3 comprises 12 residues. The CDR3 loop reads CASSLGRSTIYF. The CDR3 bases are TGTGCCAGCAGTTTGGGGAGGAGCACCATATATTTT.

This sequence joins TRBV10-2 and TRBJ1-5, with 10 bases identical to TRBD1. This CDR3 has 15 amino acids. With V trimmed by 6 bases and J by 4 bases, 6 bases remained unmatched. Looked up from germline, CDR1 is WSHSY and CDR2 is SAAADI. CDR3 bases: TGCGCCAGCAGCGGGACAGGGGTCCCTAATCAGCCCCAGCATTTT. This encodes CASSGTGVPNQPQHF.

The CDR3 DNA sequence: TGCGCCAGCAGCCAAGCTAACGGGTTCACAGATACGCAGTATTTT. Its translation: CASSQANGFTDTQYF. The chain recombines TRBV4-1 with TRBJ2-3; D not resolved. In germline, CDR1 is MGHRA, CDR2 YSYEKL. V lost 1 base and J lost 2, with 10 bases in between. CDR3 length: 15 amino acids.

This clone was counted between two and nine times. The chain joins TRBV28 to TRBJ1-1, with 8 bases identical to TRBD1. This CDR3 contains 13 residues. V lost 6 bases, J lost 7 bases, and 7 bases stayed unmatched. Germline assignment: CDR1 MDHEN and CDR2 SYDVKM. This CDR3 is CASRPPGQGEAFF. The CDR3 nucleotides are TGTGCCAGCAGACCCCCTGGACAGGGTGAAGCTTTCTTT.

The chain has TRBV27 and TRBJ1-1; D gene uncertain. The V gene's germline CDR1 is MNHEY and CDR2 SMNVEV (reference sequence). The CDR3 consists of 13 residues. Trimming left V 6 bases short and J 0 bases short, with 8 bases between. CDR3 DNA sequence: TGTGCCAGCAGCGGGTACGTGAACACTGAAGCTTTCTTT. Residues: CASSGYVNTEAFF.

The chain couples TRBV30 to TRBJ1-2; 7 bases align to TRBD1. The germline CDR1 and CDR2 sequences are GTSNPN and SVGIG (reference sequence). Trimming cost V 4 bases and J 8 bases; bases outside gene matches: 4. This CDR3 is 11 amino acids long. The chain's CDR3 is CAWMTGSGYTF. The CDR3 bases are TGTGCCTGGATGACAGGGTCGGGCTACACCTTC.

The chain employs TRBV7-2 and TRBJ2-7, with D possibly TRBD1 on 5 matching bases. From germline, CDR1 is SGHTA and CDR2 FQGNSA. The CDR3 length is 14 residues. The ends were cut back, 6 bases at V and 0 bases at J, with 12 bases in the middle. CDR3 in amino acids: CASRLTAISYEQYF. The CDR3, as DNA: TGTGCCAGCAGACTGACAGCTATCTCCTACGAGCAGTACTTC.

This clone has just a few counts. The J gene is TRBJ2-2, the V gene TRBV28, with 8 bases identical to TRBD1. Germline CDR1 reads MDHEN; CDR2 reads SYDVKM. V was clipped by 5 bases and J by 4 bases; unmatched bases: 6. The CDR3 length is 15 residues. CDR3 protein: CASSRLQGGTGELFF. Here the CDR3 DNA reads TGTGCCAGCAGTCGTCTACAGGGGGGCACCGGGGAGCTGTTTTTT. Drawing the rest from reference TRBV28 and TRBJ2-2, the complete variable domain is DVKVTQSSRYLVKRTGEKVFLECVQDMDHENMFWYRQDPGLGLRLIYFSYDVKMKEKGDIPEGYSVSREKKERFSLILESASTNQTSMYLCASSRLQGGTGELFFGEGSRLTVL.

V gene TRBV5-6 combines with J gene TRBJ2-5; 8 positions match TRBD1. J was trimmed by 5 bases and V by 7 bases; bases with no gene match: 4. In germline, CDR1 is SGHDT, CDR2 YYEEEE. This CDR3 comprises 12 residues. CDR3 bases: TGTGCCAGCCGGACAGGGCGGGAGACCCAGTACTTC. As protein: CASRTGRETQYF. Variable domain in full (rest from reference TRBV5-6 and TRBJ2-5): DAGVTQSPTHLIKTRGQQVTLRCSPKSGHDTVSWYQQALGQGPQFIFQYYEEEERQRGNFPDRFSGHQFPNYSSELNVNALLLGDSALYLCASRTGRETQYFGPGTRLLVL.

This clone showed up just once. The chain combines TRBV28 with TRBJ2-5; 9 bases match TRBD1. Germline values: CDR1 MDHEN, CDR2 SYDVKM. Trimming took 6 bases from V and 5 from J; bases not matched to a gene: 10. The CDR3 contains 15 residues. The DNA of the CDR3 is TGTGCCAGCAGCCCCGGACAGGGGCGGGGGGAGACCCAGTACTTC. Its protein is CASSPGQGRGETQYF.

V is TRBV4-1 and J is TRBJ1-2, with no clear D. The V end was cut by 5 bases, the J end by 8 bases, with 15 bases between. Germline CDR1 reads MGHRA; CDR2 reads YSYEKL. The CDR3 covers 13 residues. CDR3 sequence: CASSGLQFGGYTF. The CDR3 DNA sequence: TGCGCCAGCAGCGGACTTCAGTTCGGAGGCTACACCTTC.

The chain has TRBV19 and TRBJ1-5, with D possibly matching TRBD1 (5 bases). The ends were cut back, 8 bases at V and 6 bases at J, with 14 bases in the middle. The CDR3 has 13 residues. From germline, CDR1 is LNHDA and CDR2 SQIVND (reference sequence). Written as DNA, the CDR3 is TGTGCCAGTTTTCGGGGGGGAGGTCAGCCCCAGCATTTT. Residues: CASFRGGGQPQHF.